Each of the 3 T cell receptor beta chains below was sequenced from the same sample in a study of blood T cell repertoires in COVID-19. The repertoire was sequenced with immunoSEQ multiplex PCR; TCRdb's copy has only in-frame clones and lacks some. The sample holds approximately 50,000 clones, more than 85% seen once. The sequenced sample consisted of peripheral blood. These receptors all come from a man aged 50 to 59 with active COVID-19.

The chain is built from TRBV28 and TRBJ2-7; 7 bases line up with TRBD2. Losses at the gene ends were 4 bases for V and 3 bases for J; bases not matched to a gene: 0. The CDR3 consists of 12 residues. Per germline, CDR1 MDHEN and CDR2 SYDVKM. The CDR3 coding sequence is TGTGCCAGCAGTTGGGGGGGCTACGAGCAGTACTTC. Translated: CASSWGGYEQYF.

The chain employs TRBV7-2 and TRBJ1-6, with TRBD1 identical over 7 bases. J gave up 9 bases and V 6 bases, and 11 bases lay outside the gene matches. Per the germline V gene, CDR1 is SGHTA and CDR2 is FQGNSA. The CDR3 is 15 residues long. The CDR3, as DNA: TGTGCCAGCAGGCCGCAGGGGGTAACGTTTTCACCCCTCCACTTT. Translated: CASRPQGVTFSPLHF.

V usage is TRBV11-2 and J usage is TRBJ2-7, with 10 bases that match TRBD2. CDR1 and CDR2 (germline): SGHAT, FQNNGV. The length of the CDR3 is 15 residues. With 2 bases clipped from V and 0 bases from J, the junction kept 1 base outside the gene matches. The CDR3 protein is CASSLTSGISYEQYF. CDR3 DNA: TGTGCCAGCAGCTTAACTAGCGGGATCTCCTACGAGCAGTACTTC.